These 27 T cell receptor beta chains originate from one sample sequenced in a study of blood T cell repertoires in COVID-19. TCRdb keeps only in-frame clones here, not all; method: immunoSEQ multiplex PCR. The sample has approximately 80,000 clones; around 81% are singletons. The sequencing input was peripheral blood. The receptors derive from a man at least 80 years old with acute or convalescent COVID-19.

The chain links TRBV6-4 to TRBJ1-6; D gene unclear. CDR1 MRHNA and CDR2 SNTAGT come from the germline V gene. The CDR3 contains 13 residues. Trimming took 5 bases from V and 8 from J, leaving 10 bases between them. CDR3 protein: CASSLNRDSPLHF. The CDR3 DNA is TGTGCCAGCAGTTTGAACAGAGATTCACCCCTCCACTTT.

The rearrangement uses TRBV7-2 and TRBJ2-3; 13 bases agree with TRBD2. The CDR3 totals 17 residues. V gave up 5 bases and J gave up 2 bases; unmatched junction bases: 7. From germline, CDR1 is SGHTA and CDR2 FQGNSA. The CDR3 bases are TGTGCCAGCAGCCCGCCGGGACTAGCGGGACCCACAGATACGCAGTATTTT. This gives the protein CASSPPGLAGPTDTQYF.

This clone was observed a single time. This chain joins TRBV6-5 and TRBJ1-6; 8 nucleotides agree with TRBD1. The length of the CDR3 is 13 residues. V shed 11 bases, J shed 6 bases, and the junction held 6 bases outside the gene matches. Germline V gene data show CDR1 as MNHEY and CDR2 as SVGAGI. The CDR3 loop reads CAARGQGNSPLHF. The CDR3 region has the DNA TGTGCCGCCCGCGGACAGGGTAATTCACCCCTCCACTTT.

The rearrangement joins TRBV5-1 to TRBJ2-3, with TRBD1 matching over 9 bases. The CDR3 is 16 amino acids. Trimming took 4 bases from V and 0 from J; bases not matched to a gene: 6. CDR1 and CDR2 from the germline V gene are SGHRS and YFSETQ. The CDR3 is CASSLPGTGSTDTQYF. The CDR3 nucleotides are TGCGCCAGCAGCCTGCCCGGGACAGGGAGCACAGATACGCAGTATTTT. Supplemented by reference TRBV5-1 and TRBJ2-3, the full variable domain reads KAGVTQTPRYLIKTRGQQVTLSCSPISGHRSVSWYQQTPGQGLQFLFEYFSETQRNKGNFPGRFSGRQFSNSRSEMNVSTLELGDSALYLCASSLPGTGSTDTQYFGPGTRLTVL.

This chain's CDR3 is CASSLPGTTNTEAFF. CDR3 in DNA: TGTGCCAGCAGTTTGCCCGGGACAACGAACACTGAAGCTTTCTTT. The gene calls are TRBV28 and TRBJ1-1, with D possibly TRBD1 on 6 matching bases. The V gene lost 3 bases and the J gene lost 1 base, with 12 bases spanning the gap. Germline V CDR1 and CDR2: MDHEN, SYDVKM. The CDR3 has 15 residues.

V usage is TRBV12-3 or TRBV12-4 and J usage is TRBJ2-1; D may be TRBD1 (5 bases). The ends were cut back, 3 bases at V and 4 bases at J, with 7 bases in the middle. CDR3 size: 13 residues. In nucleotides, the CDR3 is TGTGCCAGCAGTTTCAAGGGGTACAATGAGCAGTTCTTC. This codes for CASSFKGYNEQFF.

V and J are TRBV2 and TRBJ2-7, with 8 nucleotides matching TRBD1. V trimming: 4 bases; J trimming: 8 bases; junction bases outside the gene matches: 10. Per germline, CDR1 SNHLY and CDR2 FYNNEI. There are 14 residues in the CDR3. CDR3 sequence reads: CASSVGQGEIKQYF. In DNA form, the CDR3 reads TGTGCCAGCAGTGTTGGACAGGGTGAAATTAAGCAGTACTTC.

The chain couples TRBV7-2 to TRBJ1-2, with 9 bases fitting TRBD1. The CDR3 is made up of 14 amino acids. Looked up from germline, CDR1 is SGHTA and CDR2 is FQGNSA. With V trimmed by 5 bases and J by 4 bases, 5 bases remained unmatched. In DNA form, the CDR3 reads TGTGCCAGCAGCCAGATGGGACAGGGCTATGGCTACACCTTC. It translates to CASSQMGQGYGYTF.

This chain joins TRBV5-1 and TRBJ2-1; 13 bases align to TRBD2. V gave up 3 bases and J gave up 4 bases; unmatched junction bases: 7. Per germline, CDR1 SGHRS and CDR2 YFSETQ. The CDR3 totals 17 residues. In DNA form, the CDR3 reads TGCGCCAGCAGCTCGCTGGGGACTAGCGGGGCTTACAATGAGCAGTTCTTC. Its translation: CASSSLGTSGAYNEQFF.

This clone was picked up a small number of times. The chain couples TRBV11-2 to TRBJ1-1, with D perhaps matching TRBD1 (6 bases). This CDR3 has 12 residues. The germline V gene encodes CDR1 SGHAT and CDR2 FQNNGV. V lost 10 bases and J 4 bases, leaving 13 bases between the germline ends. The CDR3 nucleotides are TGTGCCACCTACCAACAGGGCACTGAAGCTTTCTTT. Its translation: CATYQQGTEAFF. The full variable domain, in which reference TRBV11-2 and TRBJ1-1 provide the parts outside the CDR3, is EAGVAQSPRYKIIEKRQSVAFWCNPISGHATLYWYQQILGQGPKLLIQFQNNGVVDDSQLPKDRFSAERLKGVDSTLKIQPAKLEDSAVYLCATYQQGTEAFFGQGTRLTVV.

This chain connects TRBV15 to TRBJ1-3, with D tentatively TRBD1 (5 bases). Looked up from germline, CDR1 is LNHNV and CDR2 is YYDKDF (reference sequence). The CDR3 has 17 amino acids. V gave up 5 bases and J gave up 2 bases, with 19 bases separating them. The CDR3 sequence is CATSVLSAGLAGNTIYF. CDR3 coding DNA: TGTGCCACCAGCGTCCTTTCAGCGGGACTAGCTGGAAACACCATATATTTT.

The CDR3 sequence is CASSPRGRKLFF. The CDR3 bases are TGTGCCAGCAGCCCCAGGGGAAGGAAACTGTTTTTT. This chain uses TRBV12-3 or TRBV12-4 with TRBJ1-4; tentatively, D is TRBD1 (6 bases). This CDR3 spans 12 amino acids. Trimming removed 6 bases from V and 11 bases from J, with 13 bases in between.

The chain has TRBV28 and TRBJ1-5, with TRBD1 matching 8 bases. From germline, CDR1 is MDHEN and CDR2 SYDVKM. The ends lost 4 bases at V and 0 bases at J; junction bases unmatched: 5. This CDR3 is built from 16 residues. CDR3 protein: CASSSSGGPSNQPQHF. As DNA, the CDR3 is TGTGCCAGCAGTTCTTCAGGGGGCCCTAGCAATCAGCCCCAGCATTTT. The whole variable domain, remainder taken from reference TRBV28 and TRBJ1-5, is DVKVTQSSRYLVKRTGEKVFLECVQDMDHENMFWYRQDPGLGLRLIYFSYDVKMKEKGDIPEGYSVSREKKERFSLILESASTNQTSMYLCASSSSGGPSNQPQHFGDGTRLSIL.

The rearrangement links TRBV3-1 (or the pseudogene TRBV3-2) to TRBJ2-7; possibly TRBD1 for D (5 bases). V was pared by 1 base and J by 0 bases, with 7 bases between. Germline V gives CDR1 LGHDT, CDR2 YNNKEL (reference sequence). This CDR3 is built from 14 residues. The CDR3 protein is CASSQVTGSYEQYF. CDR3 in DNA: TGTGCCAGCAGCCAAGTTACAGGCTCCTACGAGCAGTACTTC.

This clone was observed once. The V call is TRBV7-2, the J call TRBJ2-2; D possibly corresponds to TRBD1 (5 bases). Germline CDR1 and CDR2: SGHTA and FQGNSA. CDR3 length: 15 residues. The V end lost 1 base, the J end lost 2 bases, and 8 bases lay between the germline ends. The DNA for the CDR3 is TGTGCCAGCAGCTTAGGGACATTTAACACCGGGGAGCTGTTTTTT. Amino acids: CASSLGTFNTGELFF.

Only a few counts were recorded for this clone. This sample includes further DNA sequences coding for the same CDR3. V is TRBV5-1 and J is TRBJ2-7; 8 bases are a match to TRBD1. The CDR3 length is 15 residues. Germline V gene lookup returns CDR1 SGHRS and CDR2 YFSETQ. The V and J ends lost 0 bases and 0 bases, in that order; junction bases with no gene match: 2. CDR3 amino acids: CASSLGTGSSYEQYF. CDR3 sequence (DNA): TGCGCCAGCAGCTTGGGGACAGGGAGCTCCTACGAGCAGTACTTC.

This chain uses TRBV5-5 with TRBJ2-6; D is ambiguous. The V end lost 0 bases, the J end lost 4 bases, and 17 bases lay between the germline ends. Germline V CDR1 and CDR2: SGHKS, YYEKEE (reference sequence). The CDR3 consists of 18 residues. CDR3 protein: CASSLAVQSLRGANVLTF. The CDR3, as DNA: TGTGCCAGCAGCTTGGCCGTACAGAGTCTGAGAGGGGCCAACGTCCTGACTTTC.

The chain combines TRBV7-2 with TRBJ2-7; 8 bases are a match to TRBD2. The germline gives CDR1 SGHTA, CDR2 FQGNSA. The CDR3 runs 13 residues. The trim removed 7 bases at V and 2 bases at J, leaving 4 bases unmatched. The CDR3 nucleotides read TGTGCCAGCACCCCGGGGGGGACCTACGAGCAGTACTTC. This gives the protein CASTPGGTYEQYF.

Here the CDR3 reads CSVESPGEPQHF. The CDR3 DNA is TGCAGCGTTGAGTCCCCCGGGGAGCCCCAGCATTTT. The chain links TRBV29-1 to TRBJ1-5; D remains unclear. CDR1 is SQVTM and CDR2 is ANQGSEA in the germline V gene. This CDR3 spans 12 amino acids. Deletions cut 3 bases from V and 8 bases from J, with 11 bases between.

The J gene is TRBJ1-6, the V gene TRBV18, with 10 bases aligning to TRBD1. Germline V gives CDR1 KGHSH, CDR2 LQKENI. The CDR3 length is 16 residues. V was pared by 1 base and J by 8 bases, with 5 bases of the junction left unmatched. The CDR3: CASSPLVTGGDSPLHF. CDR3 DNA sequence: TGTGCCAGCTCACCACTCGTGACAGGGGGCGATTCACCCCTCCACTTT.

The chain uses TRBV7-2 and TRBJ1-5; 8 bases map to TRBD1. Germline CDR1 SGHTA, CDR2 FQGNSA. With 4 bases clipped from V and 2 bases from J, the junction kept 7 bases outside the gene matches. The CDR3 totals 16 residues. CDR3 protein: CASSSLTGARNQPQHF. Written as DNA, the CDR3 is TGTGCCAGCAGCTCCCTGACAGGGGCCCGCAATCAGCCCCAGCATTTT. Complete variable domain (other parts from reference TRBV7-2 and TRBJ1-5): GAGVSQSPSNKVTEKGKDVELRCDPISGHTALYWYRQSLGQGLEFLIYFQGNSAPDKSGLPSDRFSAERTGGSVSTLTIQRTQQEDSAVYLCASSSLTGARNQPQHFGDGTRLSIL.

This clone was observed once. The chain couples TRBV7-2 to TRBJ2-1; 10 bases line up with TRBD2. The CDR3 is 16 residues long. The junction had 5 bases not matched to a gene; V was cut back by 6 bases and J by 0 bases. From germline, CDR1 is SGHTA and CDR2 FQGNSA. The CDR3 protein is CASRSSGSSSYNEQFF. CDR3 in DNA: TGTGCCAGCAGGTCTAGCGGGAGCAGCTCCTACAATGAGCAGTTCTTC.

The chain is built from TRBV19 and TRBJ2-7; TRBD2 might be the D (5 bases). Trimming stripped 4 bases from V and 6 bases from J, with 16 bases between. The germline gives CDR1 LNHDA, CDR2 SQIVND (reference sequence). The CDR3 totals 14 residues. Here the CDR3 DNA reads TGTGCCAGTAGTACAGATGATTCGGGATTCGAGCAGTACTTC. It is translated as CASSTDDSGFEQYF.

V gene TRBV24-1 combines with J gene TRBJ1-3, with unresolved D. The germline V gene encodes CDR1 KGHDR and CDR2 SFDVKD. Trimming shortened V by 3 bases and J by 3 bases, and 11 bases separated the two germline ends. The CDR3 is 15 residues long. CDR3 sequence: CATSDPRRGGNTIYF. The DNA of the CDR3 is TGTGCCACCAGTGATCCCCGGCGGGGTGGAAACACCATATATTTT.

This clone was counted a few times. The CDR3 loop reads CAWSRDRGRTGELFF. Written as DNA, the CDR3 is TGTGCCTGGTCCCGGGACAGGGGTAGGACCGGGGAGCTGTTTTTT. The chain links TRBV30 to TRBJ2-2, with TRBD1 matching 10 bases. This CDR3 is 15 amino acids long. The J segment lost 5 bases and the V segment lost 5 bases, leaving 8 bases of the junction unmatched. CDR1 and CDR2 from the germline V gene are GTSNPN and SVGIG (reference sequence).

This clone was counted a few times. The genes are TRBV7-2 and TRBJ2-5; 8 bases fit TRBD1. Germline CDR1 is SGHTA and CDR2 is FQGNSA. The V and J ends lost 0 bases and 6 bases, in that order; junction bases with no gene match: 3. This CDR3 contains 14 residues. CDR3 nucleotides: TGTGCCAGCAGCTTAGCCCAGGGGGCGCAGACCCAGTACTTC. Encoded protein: CASSLAQGAQTQYF.

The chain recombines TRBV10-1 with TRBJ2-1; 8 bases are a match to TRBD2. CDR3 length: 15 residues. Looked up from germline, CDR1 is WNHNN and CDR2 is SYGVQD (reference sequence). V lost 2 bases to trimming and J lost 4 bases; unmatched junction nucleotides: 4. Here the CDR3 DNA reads TGCGCCAGCAGTGAGACGGGAGGGAAATACAATGAGCAGTTCTTC. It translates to CASSETGGKYNEQFF.